The 32 T cell receptor beta chains listed next were all sequenced from one sample in a study of T cell repertoires in cytomegalovirus infection. One entry per CDR3 protein results from TCRdb running MiXCR on the reads. This repertoire shows nearly 650,000 distinct CDR3 sequences, approximately 24% found once; its top ten account for 7.5% to 9%. Sequenced sample: CD8+ T cells from PBMCs. Every receptor here comes from a human donor in good health (CMV status not recorded). Some clones in this sample may be carry-over from other donors' samples.

The sample holds many counts of this clonotype. The chain combines TRBV10-3 with TRBJ1-2; no clear D gene. The CDR3 runs to 12 residues. Between the trimmed V and J ends, which lost 10 bases and 8 bases, there was a span of 17 bases. The germline V gene has CDR1 ENHRY and CDR2 SYGVKD. As DNA, the CDR3 is TGTGCCACCCCTGCGGGTGGGAAAGGCTACACCTTC. Encoded protein: CATPAGGKGYTF.

This chain connects TRBV23-1 to TRBJ1-6; a possible D gene is TRBD1 (6 bases). Being an ORF, TRBV23-1 has a function that is uncertain. The CDR3 loop spans 18 amino acids. The V gene lost 2 bases and the J gene lost 5 bases, with 19 bases spanning the gap. The CDR3 DNA reads as TGCGCCAGCAGTCAACGGAACAGGGATCGGAGTGATAATTCACCCCTCCACTTT. Translated: CASSQRNRDRSDNSPLHF.

This clonotype occurred many times. V is TRBV6-2 or TRBV6-3 and J is TRBJ2-7, with TRBD1 matching over 8 bases. From germline, CDR1 is MNHEY and CDR2 SVGEGT. V was pared by 5 bases and J by 4 bases, with 7 bases of the junction left unmatched. This CDR3 is 14 amino acids long. The CDR3 protein is CASSDPGQGYEQYV. As DNA, the CDR3 is TGTGCCAGCAGTGACCCCGGACAGGGATACGAGCAGTACGTC.

In regard to this clonotype: Given a much more abundant clone one base away, this may be a read error. J is TRBJ1-2 and V is TRBV7-9; 9 bases line up with TRBD1. The germline V gene encodes CDR1 SEHNR and CDR2 FQNEAQ (reference sequence). V lost 1 base to trimming and J lost 2 bases; unmatched junction nucleotides: 2. The CDR3 length is 15 residues. The CDR3 loop reads CASSLGTGENYGYTF. The CDR3 coding sequence is TGTGCCAGCAGCTTAGGGACAGGGGAGAACTATGGCTACACCTTC.

This chain connects TRBV5-1 to TRBJ2-7; a weak D match, TRBD1 (5 bases). Germline V gene sequence: CDR1 SGHRS, CDR2 YFSETQ. V was cut by 4 bases and J by 3 bases, with 17 bases left in between. The CDR3 spans 15 residues. Written as DNA, the CDR3 is TGCGCCAGCAGCCTAGGGGCCCAGGGATTCTACGAGCAGTACTTC. It encodes CASSLGAQGFYEQYF.

This clonotype was observed a few times. The rearrangement joins TRBV14 to TRBJ2-3; D uncertain. Deletions cut 0 bases from V and 0 bases from J, with 7 bases between. Germline V lookup: CDR1 SGHDN, CDR2 FVKESK. This CDR3 comprises 15 residues. CDR3 coding DNA: TGTGCCAGCAGCCAAGAAATCCGAAGCACAGATACGCAGTATTTT. Its translation is CASSQEIRSTDTQYF.

As for this clonotype: The junction shows a germline mismatch at one end, possibly a read error. The V gene is TRBV7-3, the J gene TRBJ2-6; D is unresolved. Germline lookup yields CDR1 SGHTA and CDR2 FQGTGA. The CDR3 length is 15 residues. CDR3 sequence reads: CASSLSTSGSNVLTF. CDR3 bases: TGTGCCAGCAGCTTAAGTACCTCTGGGTCCAACGTCCTGACTTTC.

This clonotype was seen more than once but under ten times. This chain joins TRBV29-1 and TRBJ1-1; D remains ambiguous. Germline values: CDR1 SQVTM, CDR2 ANQGSEA. Trimming cost V 3 bases and J 5 bases, with 10 bases left between them. The CDR3 runs to 12 residues. The CDR3: CSVDRDRTEAFF. The CDR3 coding sequence is TGCAGCGTTGATCGGGATAGGACTGAAGCTTTCTTT.

Ten or more counts support this clonotype. The chain joins TRBV7-6 to TRBJ2-1, with 8 positions matching TRBD2. The length of the CDR3 is 17 residues. Germline assignment: CDR1 SGHVS and CDR2 FNYEAQ. V shed 5 bases, J shed 10 bases, and the junction held 19 bases outside the gene matches. The CDR3 is CASSPLSSGGHQREQFF. Written as DNA, the CDR3 is TGTGCCAGCAGCCCTTTGTCCAGCGGGGGTCACCAGCGAGAGCAGTTCTTC.

This clonotype was seen ten or more times. The CDR3: CASSPDGTLNTGELFF. In DNA, the CDR3 is TGTGCCAGCAGCCCCGACGGGACACTGAACACCGGGGAGCTGTTTTTT. The rearrangement uses TRBV28 and TRBJ2-2, with D possibly TRBD1 on 6 matching bases. CDR3 length: 16 amino acids. Germline CDR1 is MDHEN and CDR2 is SYDVKM. V was shortened by 6 bases and J by 1 base, with 15 bases between the two germline ends.

There are a few counts of this clonotype. The genes are TRBV7-9 and TRBJ2-7, with 7 bases fitting TRBD2. The germline V gene has CDR1 SEHNR and CDR2 FQNEAQ (reference sequence). The length of the CDR3 is 14 residues. V lost 5 bases to trimming and J lost 4 bases; unmatched junction nucleotides: 8. CDR3 coding DNA: TGTGCCAGCAGCGTAAGAGGGGAGGGATACGAGCAGTACTTC. Its translation is CASSVRGEGYEQYF.

This clonotype was detected a few times. This chain connects TRBV2 to TRBJ2-1; TRBD2 aligns across 11 bases. Germline assignment: CDR1 SNHLY and CDR2 FYNNEI. The CDR3 has 15 residues. Trimming at V came to 6 bases and at J to 7 bases, leaving 8 bases not matched to a gene. The CDR3, as DNA: TGTGCCAGCAGAATTAGCGGGGGGGCCATGAATGAGCAGTTCTTC. Amino acid sequence: CASRISGGAMNEQFF.

This clonotype was recorded many times. This chain links TRBV7-2 with TRBJ1-1; weak D call: TRBD1 (5 bases). The germline V gene encodes CDR1 SGHTA and CDR2 FQGNSA. V was trimmed by 1 base and J by 4 bases, leaving 10 bases between them. This CDR3 contains 14 residues. This chain's CDR3 is CASSLVRQGTEAFF. In nucleotides, the CDR3 is TGTGCCAGCAGCTTAGTTCGGCAGGGCACTGAAGCTTTCTTT.

The genes are TRBV20-1 and TRBJ2-1; D is possibly TRBD2 (6 bases). V was clipped by 2 bases and J by 0 bases, with 11 bases between them. Germline values: CDR1 DFQATT, CDR2 SNEGSKA (reference sequence). The CDR3 length is 15 residues. CDR3 in amino acids: CSARPSGHSYNEQFF. CDR3 nucleotide sequence: TGCAGTGCTAGACCGAGCGGGCACTCCTACAATGAGCAGTTCTTC.

This clonotype was counted a few times. CDR3 protein: CASSQDLSGVYEQYF. The CDR3 nucleotides are TGTGCCAGCAGCCAAGATCTTAGCGGGGTCTACGAGCAGTACTTC. V is TRBV14 and J is TRBJ2-7; 8 positions agree with TRBD2. This CDR3 region has 15 residues. Unmatched junction bases numbered 4, after V lost 0 bases and J lost 3 bases. Per the germline V gene, CDR1 is SGHDN and CDR2 is FVKESK. Filled out from reference TRBV14 and TRBJ2-7, the complete variable domain reads EAGVTQFPSHSVIEKGQTVTLRCDPISGHDNLYWYRRVMGKEIKFLLHFVKESKQDESGMPNNRFLAERTGGTYSTLKVQPAELEDSGVYFCASSQDLSGVYEQYFGPGTRLTVT.

This clonotype was counted ten times or more. The gene calls are TRBV7-9 and TRBJ2-7, with TRBD1 identical over 7 bases. CDR1 SEHNR and CDR2 FQNEAQ come from the germline V gene (reference sequence). CDR3 size: 15 residues. V dropped 6 bases and J dropped 1; count of bases not matched to a gene: 9. The CDR3 loop is CASRSNEGQSYEQYF. CDR3 coding DNA: TGTGCCAGCAGATCAAACGAGGGACAGTCCTACGAGCAGTACTTC.

The chain combines TRBV7-9 with TRBJ2-1, with a tentative D call TRBD1 (5 bases). Germline V gene sequence: CDR1 SEHNR, CDR2 FQNEAQ (reference sequence). The CDR3 is 12 residues long. V was pared by 4 bases and J by 12 bases, with 13 bases between. CDR3 sequence: CASSSGHPWQFF. As DNA, the CDR3 is TGTGCCAGCAGCTCAGGACACCCCTGGCAGTTCTTC.

This clonotype was found many times. The gene calls are TRBV20-1 and TRBJ1-1; D call uncertain. V shed 1 base and J shed 6 bases, with 12 bases lying between them. CDR3 length equals 13 residues. Germline V CDR1 and CDR2: DFQATT, SNEGSKA (reference sequence). The CDR3 is CSARVRSAAEAFF. For the CDR3, the DNA is TGCAGTGCTAGAGTTAGGTCAGCAGCTGAAGCTTTCTTT.

This clonotype showed up many times. The chain carries TRBV12-3 or TRBV12-4 and TRBJ2-3; TRBD1 is a possible D gene (6 bases). V gave up 5 bases and J gave up 4 bases, with 19 bases separating them. The CDR3 has 16 amino acids. The CDR3: CASSVTGTPWADTQYF. The CDR3 bases are TGTGCCAGCAGTGTCACCGGGACACCCTGGGCAGATACGCAGTATTTT.

The V call is TRBV20-1, the J call TRBJ2-5, with a tentative D call TRBD1 (6 bases). Trimming shortened V by 0 bases and J by 5 bases, and 16 bases separated the two germline ends. Germline CDR1 reads DFQATT; CDR2 reads SNEGSKA (reference sequence). The CDR3 has 15 residues. CDR3 amino acids: CSARDEGDRWETQYF. In nucleotides, the CDR3 is TGCAGTGCTAGAGATGAGGGGGACCGGTGGGAGACCCAGTACTTC.

In this sample, this clonotype turned up a few times. The rearrangement links TRBV25-1 to TRBJ1-2; 11 bases agree with TRBD1. The CDR3 totals 15 residues. Trimming at V came to 3 bases and at J to 4 bases, leaving 4 bases not matched to a gene. CDR1 and CDR2 from the germline V gene are MGHDK and SYGVNS. CDR3 protein: CASSDGDRGTYGYTF. The CDR3 nucleotides are TGTGCCAGCAGTGATGGGGACAGGGGGACCTATGGCTACACCTTC.

The J gene is TRBJ2-7, the V gene TRBV28; the match to TRBD1 covers 8 bases. V shed 3 bases, J shed 3 bases, and the junction held 7 bases outside the gene matches. This CDR3 region has 15 residues. Per germline, CDR1 MDHEN and CDR2 SYDVKM. CDR3 DNA sequence: TGTGCCAGCAGTTTTTTACAGGGGGAATTCTACGAGCAGTACTTC. Translating it yields CASSFLQGEFYEQYF.

The CDR3 nucleotides are TGTGCCACCAGCAGTCGACGAGGTATTGCAGATACGCAGTATTTT. Translating it yields CATSSRRGIADTQYF. J is TRBJ2-3 and V is TRBV15; D not resolved. Germline-derived CDR1 and CDR2 are LNHNV and YYDKDF (reference sequence). V lost 3 bases and J 4 bases, leaving 14 bases between the germline ends. This CDR3 is 15 amino acids long.

This clonotype has at least ten counts. The chain recombines TRBV11-1 with TRBJ1-2; possible D gene TRBD1, 6 bases. Germline assignment: CDR1 SGHAT and CDR2 FQDESV (reference sequence). There are 14 residues in the CDR3. V was clipped by 6 bases and J by 2 bases, with 13 bases between them. The CDR3, as DNA: TGTGCCAGCAGTCATTATGGACAGAACTATGGCTACACCTTC. Its protein is CASSHYGQNYGYTF.

The J gene is TRBJ1-1, the V gene TRBV13; D might be TRBD1 (6 bases). The CDR3 spans 12 residues. V was trimmed by 5 bases and J by 11 bases, leaving 15 bases between them. The V gene's germline CDR1 is PRHDT and CDR2 FYEKMQ (reference sequence). The DNA of the CDR3 is TGTGCCAGCAGCCTCCGGACAGCCGGCGCTTTCTTT. As protein: CASSLRTAGAFF.

Details on this clonotype: Possible read error: a much larger clone is one base away. V is TRBV7-2 and J is TRBJ2-7; 7 nucleotides agree with TRBD2. Germline V gene lookup returns CDR1 SGHTA and CDR2 FQGNSA. V shed 5 bases, J shed 5 bases, and the junction held 12 bases outside the gene matches. The CDR3 loop spans 15 amino acids. The CDR3 protein is CASSPTVGGIDEQYF. The CDR3 DNA reads TGTGCCAGCAGCCCGACAGTCGGGGGGATCGACGAGCAGTACTTC. Complete variable domain (other parts from reference TRBV7-2 and TRBJ2-7): GAGVSQSPSNKVTEKGKDVELRCDPISGHTALYWYRQSLGQGLEFLIYFQGNSAPDKSGLPSDRFSAERTGGSVSTLTIQRTQQEDSAVYLCASSPTVGGIDEQYFGPGTRLTVT.

This clonotype was counted many times. The V and J genes are TRBV12-3 or TRBV12-4 and TRBJ2-1; D may be TRBD2 (6 bases). V lost 6 bases and J lost 2, with 20 bases in between. The CDR3 length is 17 residues. In DNA, the CDR3 is TGTGCCAGCAGCGATGAGGCTAGCGCATTCCCCTACAATGAGCAGTTCTTC. It yields the protein CASSDEASAFPYNEQFF.

The chain joins TRBV29-1 to TRBJ2-2, with no clear D. The germline V and J ends were trimmed by 5 bases and 0 bases, with 7 bases remaining between them. The germline V gene has CDR1 SQVTM and CDR2 ANQGSEA. The CDR3 is made up of 13 amino acids. CDR3 sequence reads: CSVKGSNTGELFF. The CDR3 DNA reads as TGCAGCGTTAAGGGCTCGAACACCGGGGAGCTGTTTTTT.

In regard to this clonotype: This may arise from a read error, as a much more abundant clone is one base away. The chain combines TRBV6-8 with TRBJ1-5; D not resolved. The CDR3 is 15 amino acids. Per the germline V gene, CDR1 is MNHGY and CDR2 is SAAAGT. Written as DNA, the CDR3 is TGTGTCAGCTCTAAAGGGCCGGGCTCCAATCAGCCCCAGCATTTT. This gives the protein CVSSKGPGSNQPQHF.

This clonotype appeared many times. The chain combines TRBV7-2 with TRBJ2-2; D remains ambiguous. Germline CDR1 SGHTA, CDR2 FQGNSA. V shed 2 bases and J shed 0 bases, with 10 bases lying between them. This CDR3 contains 16 residues. This chain's CDR3 is CASSLYRTTNTGELFF. CDR3 sequence (DNA): TGTGCCAGCAGCTTATATCGCACAACGAACACCGGGGAGCTGTTTTTT.

As for this clonotype: One base away lies a much larger clone, so this may be a sequencing read error. The genes are TRBV7-2 and TRBJ2-3; D is unresolved. The assigned J gene may be wrong: the sequence end matches TRBJ1-5 better. There are 15 residues in the CDR3. CDR1 is SGHTA, CDR2 FQGNSA, per germline. The CDR3 DNA reads as TGTGCCAGCAGCTTAGGGGAATTTACCACAGATACGCAGCATTTT. Translated, it gives CASSLGEFTTDTQHF.

This clonotype was found a few times. The gene calls are TRBV6-2 or TRBV6-3 and TRBJ2-3, with D perhaps TRBD1 (6 bases). Per the germline V gene, CDR1 is MNHEY and CDR2 is SVGEGT. CDR3 length equals 17 residues. Trimming took 6 bases from V and 6 from J, leaving 25 bases between them. CDR3 DNA: TGTGCCAGCAGACCATGGAACGTAAACAGGGCGGAGGATACGCAGTATTTT. Protein: CASRPWNVNRAEDTQYF.